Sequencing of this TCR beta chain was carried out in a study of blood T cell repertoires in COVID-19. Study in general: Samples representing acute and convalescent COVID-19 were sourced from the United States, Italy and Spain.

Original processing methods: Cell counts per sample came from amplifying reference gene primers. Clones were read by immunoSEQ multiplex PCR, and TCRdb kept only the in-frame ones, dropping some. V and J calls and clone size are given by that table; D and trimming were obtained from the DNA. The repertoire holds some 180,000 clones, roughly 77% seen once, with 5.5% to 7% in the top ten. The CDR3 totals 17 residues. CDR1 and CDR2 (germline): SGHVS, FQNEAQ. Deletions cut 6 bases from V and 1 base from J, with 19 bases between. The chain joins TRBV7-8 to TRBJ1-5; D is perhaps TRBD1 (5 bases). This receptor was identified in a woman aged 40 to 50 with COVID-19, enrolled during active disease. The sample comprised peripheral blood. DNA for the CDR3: TGTGCCAGCAGTTTTTCCCAGAACAGGCTAAGCAATCAGCCCCAGCATTTT. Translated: CASSFSQNRLSNQPQHF.